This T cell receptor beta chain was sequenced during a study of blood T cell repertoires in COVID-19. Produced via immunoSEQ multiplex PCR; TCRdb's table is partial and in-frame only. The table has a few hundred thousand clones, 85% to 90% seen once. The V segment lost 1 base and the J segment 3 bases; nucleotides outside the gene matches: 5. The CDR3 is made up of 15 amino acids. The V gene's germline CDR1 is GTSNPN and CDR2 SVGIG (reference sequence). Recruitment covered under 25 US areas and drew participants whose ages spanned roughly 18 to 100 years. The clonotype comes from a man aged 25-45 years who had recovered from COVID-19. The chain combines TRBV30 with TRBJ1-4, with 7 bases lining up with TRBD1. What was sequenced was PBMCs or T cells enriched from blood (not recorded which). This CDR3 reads CAWSGQGAPNEKLFF. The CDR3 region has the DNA TGTGCCTGGAGTGGACAGGGAGCACCTAATGAAAAACTGTTTTTT.